This T cell receptor (beta chain) emerged from a study of cytomegalovirus exposure and HLA in healthy donors. The CDR3 covers 17 residues. The germline V gene has CDR1 LGHNA and CDR2 YNFKEQ. The V end lost 3 bases, the J end lost 6 bases, and 23 bases lay between the germline ends. Study results and caveats: Common viral pathogens seemed to be connected with several of the most significant clusters, according to a later analysis.

PCR used 60 Vbeta primers and 13 Jbeta primers. The method was immunoSEQ multiplex PCR; TCRdb's version includes in-frame clones alone and lacks a portion of them. The repertoire includes about 130,000 clones, 8.9% of them detected once, and about 6.7% sits in the top ten. Concerning this clone itself: Its antigen is unidentified.

This clonotype was obtained from a woman aged 40 to 55 in good health and CMV-seropositive. The chain recombines TRBV4-2 with TRBJ1-2, with D uncertain. Material for sequencing was PBMCs. CDR3 sequence reads: CASSQGAEGPWVNGYTF. The CDR3 bases are TGTGCCAGCAGCCAGGGCGCGGAGGGCCCATGGGTAAATGGCTACACCTTC.